Listed here is a single TCR beta chain. As originally analysed: Amplification from reference gene primers served as the basis for estimated nucleated cell counts. Sequencing was performed with immunoSEQ multiplex PCR; in TCRdb, only in-frame clones are kept and a portion is missing. D and trimming were read from the DNA, whereas the V and J calls and clone size are those reported in that table. Counted here are roughly 120,000 clones, about three quarters occurring once; the ten biggest clones make up 6.2%. The data belong to a study of blood T cell repertoires in COVID-19. The V and J ends lost 5 bases and 4 bases respectively, with 14 bases between them. The CDR3 runs 14 residues. CDR1 is SGHAT and CDR2 is FQNNGV in the germline V gene.

The sequence was collected from a man between 65 and 85 years old with acute or convalescent COVID-19. Sequencing was done on a sample of peripheral blood. This chain links TRBV11-2 with TRBJ1-2; possibly TRBD1 for D (5 bases). CDR3 region: CASSGAGESYGYTF. The CDR3 bases are TGTGCCAGCAGCGGGGCGGGGGAAAGCTATGGCTACACCTTC.